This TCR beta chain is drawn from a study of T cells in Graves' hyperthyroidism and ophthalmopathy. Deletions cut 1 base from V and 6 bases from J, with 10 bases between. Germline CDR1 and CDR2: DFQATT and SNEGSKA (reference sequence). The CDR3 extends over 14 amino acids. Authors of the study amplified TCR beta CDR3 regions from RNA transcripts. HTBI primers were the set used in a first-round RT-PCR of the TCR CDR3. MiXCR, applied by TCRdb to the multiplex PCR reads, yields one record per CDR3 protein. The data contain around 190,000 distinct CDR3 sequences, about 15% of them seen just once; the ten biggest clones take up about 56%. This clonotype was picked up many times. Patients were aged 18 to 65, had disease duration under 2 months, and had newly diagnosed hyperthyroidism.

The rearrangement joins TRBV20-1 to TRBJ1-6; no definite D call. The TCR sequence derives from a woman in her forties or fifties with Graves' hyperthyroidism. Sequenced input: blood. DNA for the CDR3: TGCAGTGCTAGAGGTGGAGTTTTTAATTCACCCCTCCACTTT. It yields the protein CSARGGVFNSPLHF.